The 26 T cell receptor beta chains presented below share a single source sample, sequenced in a study of blood T cells in healthy people across ages. A J-beta primer mix and a sample-barcoded 5' primer were used in a second PCR of roughly 6 to 11 cycles. TCRdb ran MiXCR on the 5' RACE reads and lists one entry per CDR3 protein. Of 1.4 million to 1.5 million distinct CDR3 sequences in the sample, 40% to 50% were seen once. Sequencing was carried out using blood. The receptors here all came from a woman aged 18-30 years in good health.

This chain's CDR3 is CASSQDLDNLGDTQYF. In DNA, the CDR3 is TGTGCCAGCAGCCAAGATCTGGACAATTTAGGAGATACGCAGTATTTT. The chain uses TRBV4-2 and TRBJ2-3; D possibly corresponds to TRBD1 (5 bases). V lost 0 bases, J lost 5 bases, and 15 bases lay in between. The CDR3 totals 16 residues. The V gene's germline CDR1 is LGHNA and CDR2 YNFKEQ.

This clonotype was counted between two and nine times. The V call is TRBV12-3 or TRBV12-4, the J call TRBJ1-2, with D perhaps matching TRBD1 (6 bases). CDR3 length: 16 amino acids. V was clipped by 3 bases and J by 0 bases, with 14 bases between them. In DNA form, the CDR3 reads TGTGCCAGCAGTTTTCTCGCAGGGGCTTCTAACTATGGCTACACCTTC. Translating gives CASSFLAGASNYGYTF.

The chain uses TRBV30 and TRBJ2-5; TRBD1 aligns across 7 bases. The J call may be wrong; the DNA end is better matched by TRBJ2-7. Germline V gene sequence: CDR1 GTSNPN, CDR2 SVGIG (reference sequence). The CDR3 loop spans 14 amino acids. This chain's CDR3 is CALSGQSNRGEQYF. Here the CDR3 DNA reads TGTGCCCTCTCAGGGCAGTCCAACAGGGGCGAGCAGTACTTC.

The chain recombines TRBV20-1 with TRBJ2-7; 8 bases match TRBD2. This CDR3 contains 17 residues. Per the germline V gene, CDR1 is DFQATT and CDR2 is SNEGSKA (reference sequence). The J segment lost 3 bases and the V segment lost 3 bases, leaving 16 bases of the junction unmatched. The CDR3 DNA is TGCAGTGCTAGGGAGCGGCGTTCGGGACTAGTCGACTACGAGCAGTACTTC. Translation gives CSARERRSGLVDYEQYF.

This chain uses TRBV12-3 or TRBV12-4 with TRBJ2-2; perhaps TRBD1 as D (6 bases). CDR3 length: 14 amino acids. Trimming stripped 7 bases from V and 6 bases from J, with 15 bases between. The DNA of the CDR3 is TGTGCCAGCACCCACCGGGACATGTCCGGGGAGCTGTTTTTT. This sequence encodes CASTHRDMSGELFF.

The J gene is TRBJ2-1, the V gene TRBV6-1; D may be TRBD1 (6 bases). Germline loops: CDR1 MNHNS, CDR2 SASEGT. Trimming stripped 7 bases from V and 1 base from J, with 14 bases between. This CDR3 has 15 amino acids. The CDR3 region has the DNA TGTGCCAGCATAAAAGACAGGATGTCCTACAATGAGCAGTTCTTC. Translation gives CASIKDRMSYNEQFF.

This clonotype was found a few times. The CDR3 DNA reads as TGTGCCAGCAGTGCGCCGGGACTAGCAATCGATACGCAGTATTTT. Translation: CASSAPGLAIDTQYF. J is TRBJ2-3 and V is TRBV6-1; the match to TRBD2 covers 9 bases. The V gene end was trimmed by 4 bases and the J gene end by 6 bases; junction bases not matched to a gene: 8. The CDR3 runs to 15 residues. Germline lookup yields CDR1 MNHNS and CDR2 SASEGT.

The chain links TRBV6-2 or TRBV6-3 to TRBJ1-6, with 7 bases fitting TRBD1. From germline, CDR1 is MNHEY and CDR2 SVGEGT. J was trimmed by 7 bases and V by 2 bases; bases with no gene match: 11. This CDR3 comprises 17 residues. The CDR3: CASSYRGQQTINSPLHF. For the CDR3, the DNA is TGTGCCAGCAGTTACCGGGGACAGCAAACAATCAATTCACCCCTCCACTTT.

Comment on this clonotype: A read error may be the cause here, since a much bigger clone is one base away. The chain joins TRBV6-5 to TRBJ2-5; a possible D gene is TRBD2 (5 bases). The V and J ends lost 7 bases and 11 bases respectively, with 17 bases between them. Germline-derived CDR1 and CDR2 are MNHEY and SVGAGI. The CDR3 is 12 residues long. The CDR3 sequence is CASMFSGNEQYF. CDR3 nucleotides: TGTGCCAGCATGTTTTCGGGGAATGAGCAGTACTTC.

This clonotype was observed at least ten times. The rearrangement joins TRBV28 to TRBJ2-7, with TRBD1 matching 10 bases. The CDR3 runs to 16 residues. Germline trimming cut 5 bases from V and 4 bases from J; bases unmatched to any gene: 11. Germline V gene sequence: CDR1 MDHEN, CDR2 SYDVKM. CDR3 in DNA: TGTGCCAGCAGTCTACCCGGGACAGGGGCTCGTTACGAGCAGTACTTC. Its protein is CASSLPGTGARYEQYF.

This chain joins TRBV6-6 and TRBJ1-5, with D perhaps TRBD1 (6 bases). V lost 6 bases and J lost 2, with 11 bases in between. The CDR3 runs to 14 residues. Germline CDR1 is MNHNY and CDR2 is SVGAGI (reference sequence). The CDR3 protein is CASRTQGGNQPQHF. As DNA, the CDR3 is TGTGCCAGCAGAACACAGGGTGGCAATCAGCCCCAGCATTTT.

This rearrangement joins TRBV7-8 to TRBJ2-1; D is unresolved. Trimming removed 5 bases from V and 13 bases from J, with 24 bases in between. This CDR3 contains 15 residues. From germline, CDR1 is SGHVS and CDR2 FQNEAQ. The CDR3 reads CASSQKRVLQETQFF. Here the CDR3 DNA reads TGTGCCAGCAGCCAGAAACGAGTTCTACAAGAGACCCAGTTCTTC.

V and J are TRBV7-8 and TRBJ2-5, with D tentatively TRBD1 (5 bases). With the DNA end fitting TRBJ2-1 better, the J assignment may be wrong. Germline V CDR1 and CDR2: SGHVS, FQNEAQ. The length of the CDR3 is 14 residues. The DNA for the CDR3 is TGTGCCAGCAGCCCCGACCCAGGGATAGAGACCCAGTTCTTC. Its translation: CASSPDPGIETQFF.

The chain combines TRBV20-1 with TRBJ2-1, with 10 bases identical to TRBD2. Germline V gives CDR1 DFQATT, CDR2 SNEGSKA (reference sequence). The CDR3 extends over 14 amino acids. Unmatched junction bases numbered 5, after V lost 7 bases and J lost 2 bases. In DNA, the CDR3 is TGCAGTGTCACCGGGACTAGCGCCTACAATGAGCAGTTCTTC. Its protein is CSVTGTSAYNEQFF.

The rearrangement uses TRBV9 and TRBJ2-3; the match to TRBD2 covers 11 bases. Germline loops: CDR1 SGDLS, CDR2 YYNGEE. V lost 0 bases and J lost 4; bases outside the gene matches: 7. This CDR3 has 17 amino acids. The CDR3 protein is CASSVDVSGGAADTQYF. DNA for the CDR3: TGTGCCAGCAGCGTAGATGTTAGCGGGGGGGCCGCAGATACGCAGTATTTT.

The rearrangement links TRBV29-1 to TRBJ2-5, with 8 nucleotides matching TRBD2. The germline V gene has CDR1 SQVTM and CDR2 ANQGSEA. V shed 3 bases and J 0 bases; nucleotides not matched to a gene: 3. The CDR3 length is 14 residues. CDR3 protein: CSVELSGDQETQYF. CDR3 sequence (DNA): TGCAGCGTTGAGCTTAGCGGGGACCAAGAGACCCAGTACTTC.

This sequence joins TRBV5-1 and TRBJ2-2, with 10 positions matching TRBD2. There are 16 residues in the CDR3. Germline values: CDR1 SGHRS, CDR2 YFSETQ. The V segment lost 0 bases and the J segment 6 bases; nucleotides outside the gene matches: 5. CDR3 nucleotide sequence: TGCGCCAGCAGCTTGGTAACTAGCGGGGCGCCCGGGGAGCTGTTTTTT. This translates into CASSLVTSGAPGELFF.

The chain is built from TRBV24-1 and TRBJ2-1, with 10 bases that match TRBD1. Germline CDR1 is KGHDR and CDR2 is SFDVKD. Trimming cost V 4 bases and J 2 bases; bases outside gene matches: 1. This CDR3 is built from 15 residues. The DNA for the CDR3 is TGTGCCACCAGTGAGACAGGGGGCGCCTACAATGAGCAGTTCTTC. Protein product: CATSETGGAYNEQFF.

The V and J genes are TRBV7-2 and TRBJ2-5; TRBD2 might be the D (5 bases). This CDR3 contains 14 residues. CDR1 and CDR2 from the germline V gene are SGHTA and FQGNSA. Between the trimmed V and J ends, which lost 5 bases and 7 bases, there was a span of 17 bases. The CDR3 spells CASSRDYPEGTQYF. CDR3 coding DNA: TGTGCCAGCAGCCGAGACTACCCGGAAGGGACCCAGTACTTC.

V and J are TRBV6-6 and TRBJ2-7, with 7 bases that match TRBD2. The CDR3 covers 13 residues. Trimming removed 9 bases from V and 4 bases from J; junction bases left unmatched: 9. Germline CDR1 and CDR2: MNHNY and SVGAGI (reference sequence). The CDR3 loop is CASSGTITYEQYF. DNA of the CDR3: TGTGCCAGTTCCGGGACTATAACGTACGAGCAGTACTTC.

This clonotype was seen only a few times. The rearrangement joins TRBV10-3 to TRBJ2-3; 7 bases are shared with TRBD1. The CDR3 is 16 residues long. Germline V lookup: CDR1 ENHRY, CDR2 SYGVKD. Losses at the gene ends were 3 bases for V and 6 bases for J; bases not matched to a gene: 12. The CDR3 region is CAISDGTAGQRDTQYF. The CDR3 bases are TGTGCCATCAGTGACGGGACAGCCGGCCAGAGGGATACGCAGTATTTT.

This clonotype was recorded a few times. This CDR3 is CASSPSGQAYGYTF. The DNA of the CDR3 is TGTGCCAGCAGCCCTTCGGGACAGGCCTATGGCTACACCTTC. The chain employs TRBV12-3 or TRBV12-4 and TRBJ1-2; 8 bases line up with TRBD1. The CDR3 extends over 14 amino acids. Trimming at V came to 6 bases and at J to 4 bases, leaving 7 bases not matched to a gene.

The chain employs TRBV6-5 and TRBJ2-3; D is tentatively TRBD1 or TRBD2 (5 bases each). V was trimmed by 5 bases and J by 5 bases, leaving 17 bases between them. This CDR3 has 15 amino acids. Germline-derived CDR1 and CDR2 are MNHEY and SVGAGI. CDR3 nucleotides: TGTGCCAGCAGTCGAGATGGGGGTAGCGTAGATACGCAGTATTTT. Its protein product is CASSRDGGSVDTQYF.

The V gene is TRBV6-2 or TRBV6-3, the J gene TRBJ1-5; 11 positions agree with TRBD1. The germline V gene encodes CDR1 MNHEY and CDR2 SVGEGT. V gave up 3 bases and J gave up 2 bases; unmatched junction bases: 15. This CDR3 is 20 amino acids long. DNA for the CDR3: TGTGCCAGCAGTTATCAGCTCAAAAGGACAGGGGGCCCTTGCAATCAGCCCCAGCATTTT. Amino acid sequence: CASSYQLKRTGGPCNQPQHF.

The gene calls are TRBV2 and TRBJ2-1, with D perhaps matching TRBD1 (6 bases). The V gene lost 6 bases and the J gene lost 9 bases, with 12 bases spanning the gap. This CDR3 has 12 residues. The V gene's germline CDR1 is SNHLY and CDR2 FYNNEI. DNA for the CDR3: TGTGCCAGCAGGGCGGACAGATCTGAGCAGTTCTTC. It specifies CASRADRSEQFF.

The J gene is TRBJ2-7, the V gene TRBV9, with 9 bases lining up with TRBD1. The CDR3 has 15 amino acids. V shed 2 bases, J shed 2 bases, and the junction held 5 bases outside the gene matches. Germline loops: CDR1 SGDLS, CDR2 YYNGEE. The CDR3 reads CASSVGQGPPYEQYF. The CDR3, as DNA: TGTGCCAGCAGCGTGGGACAGGGCCCTCCCTACGAGCAGTACTTC.